A single TCR beta chain is shown here with its context. The antigen remains undetermined. Germline V gene lookup returns CDR1 ENHRY and CDR2 SYGVKD. The length of the CDR3 is 20 residues. After removal of 0 bases from V and 4 bases from J, the junction contained 19 bases not matched to a gene. The primer mix had 60 Vbeta and 13 Jbeta primers. Here immunoSEQ multiplex PCR was the method, and the copy in TCRdb shows in-frame clones only, minus some. The table shows 90,000 to 150,000 clones, with roughly 60% occurring only once. These data are taken from a study of cytomegalovirus exposure and HLA in healthy donors. Findings and limits, study-wide: Cytomegalovirus-associated status was assigned to about 150 TCR beta chains.

The J gene is TRBJ2-7, the V gene TRBV10-3, with 9 nucleotides matching TRBD2. This sequence originates from a man between 35 and 55 years old in good health and CMV-seropositive. Sequencing was done on a sample of PBMCs. CDR3 protein: CAISESYTRTSVEVGYEQYF. In nucleotides, the CDR3 is TGTGCCATCAGTGAGTCGTATACAAGGACTAGCGTAGAGGTAGGGTACGAGCAGTACTTC.